This T cell receptor (beta chain) was identified during a study of human T cells and chemical hapten exposure. Study summary: For sensitization, 2% DPC was applied to a 2 cm by 2 cm patch of upper inner arm skin.

Documented time point: patch test 1, 2 weeks after DPC sensitization. Sample treatment: therapeutic diphenylcyclopropenone sensitization with weekly scalp DPC. TCRdb re-derived calls from the RACE reads in MiXCR, one entry per CDR3 protein. Of around 340,000 distinct CDR3 sequences in the sample, around 7% were seen once. This clonotype was found a few times. The source of this sequence is a woman between 18 and 29 years old with alopecia areata. Some clones in this sample may be carry-over from other donors' samples. Sequenced material: whole blood, taken in connection with sensitization to the hapten diphenylcyclopropenone (DPC).

The CDR3 sequence is CASSPQVAGSMNTEAFF. DNA of the CDR3: TGTGCCAGCTCACCCCAGGTGGCAGGGTCAATGAACACTGAAGCTTTCTTT. This chain connects TRBV18 to TRBJ1-1; a weak D match, TRBD1 (5 bases). Germline V CDR1 and CDR2: KGHSH, LQKENI. The CDR3 is 17 residues long. Between the trimmed V and J ends, which lost 3 bases and 0 bases, there was a span of 17 bases.